This TCR beta chain was identified during a study of shared clonotypes between healthy human individuals. Study observations and caveats: Represented diversity, genetic and exposure-history alike, was limited by few donors.

Each subset's genomic DNA was shared equally among a number of immunoSEQ plates. Here immunoSEQ multiplex PCR was the method, and the copy in TCRdb shows in-frame clones only, minus some. This repertoire shows 450,000 to 500,000 clones, around 80% found once; its top ten account for 12%. In regard to this clone: What it recognizes is unknown.

Trimming removed 1 base from V and 4 bases from J; junction bases left unmatched: 9. The germline V gene encodes CDR1 LNHDA and CDR2 SQIVND (reference sequence). The CDR3 length is 18 residues. This chain connects TRBV19 to TRBJ2-6, with TRBD2 matching over 8 bases. The source material was PBMCs. This TCR was sampled from a woman aged 40 to 55 in good health. Some clones in this sample may be carry-over from other donors' samples. CDR3 nucleotides: TGTGCCAGTAGTATAGCGGGAGGGATTTACTCCGGGGCCAACGTCCTGACTTTC. Its protein is CASSIAGGIYSGANVLTF.